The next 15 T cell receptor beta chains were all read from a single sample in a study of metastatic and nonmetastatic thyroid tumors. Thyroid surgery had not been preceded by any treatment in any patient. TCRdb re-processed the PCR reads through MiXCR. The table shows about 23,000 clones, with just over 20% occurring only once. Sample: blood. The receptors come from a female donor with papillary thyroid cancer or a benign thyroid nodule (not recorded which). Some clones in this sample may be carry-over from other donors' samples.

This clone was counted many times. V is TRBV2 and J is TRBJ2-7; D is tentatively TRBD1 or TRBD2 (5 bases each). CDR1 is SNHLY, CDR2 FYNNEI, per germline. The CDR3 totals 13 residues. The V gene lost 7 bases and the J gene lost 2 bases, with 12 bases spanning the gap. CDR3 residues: CASTGARAYEQYF. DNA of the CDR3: TGTGCCAGCACCGGGGCGCGGGCCTACGAGCAGTACTTC.

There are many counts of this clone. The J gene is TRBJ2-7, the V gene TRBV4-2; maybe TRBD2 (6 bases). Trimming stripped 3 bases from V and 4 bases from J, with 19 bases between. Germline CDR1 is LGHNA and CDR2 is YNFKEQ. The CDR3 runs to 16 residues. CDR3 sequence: CASSHSSFFGGYEQYF. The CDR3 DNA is TGTGCCAGCAGCCACAGCTCCTTCTTTGGAGGGTACGAGCAGTACTTC.

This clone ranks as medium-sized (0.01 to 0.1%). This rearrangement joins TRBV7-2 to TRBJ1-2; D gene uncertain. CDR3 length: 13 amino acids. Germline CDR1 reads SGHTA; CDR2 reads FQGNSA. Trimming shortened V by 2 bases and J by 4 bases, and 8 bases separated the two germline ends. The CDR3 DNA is TGTGCCAGCAGCTTATTGTCGGTCTATGGCTACACCTTC. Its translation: CASSLLSVYGYTF. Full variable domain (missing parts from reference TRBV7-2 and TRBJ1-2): GAGVSQSPSNKVTEKGKDVELRCDPISGHTALYWYRQSLGQGLEFLIYFQGNSAPDKSGLPSDRFSAERTGGSVSTLTIQRTQQEDSAVYLCASSLLSVYGYTFGSGTRLTVV.

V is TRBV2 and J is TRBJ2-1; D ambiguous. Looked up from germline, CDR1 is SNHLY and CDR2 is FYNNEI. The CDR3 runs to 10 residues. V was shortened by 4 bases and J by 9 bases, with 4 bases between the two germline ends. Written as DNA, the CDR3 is TGTGCCAGCAGTGTGCCTGAGCAGTTCTTC. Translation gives CASSVPEQFF.

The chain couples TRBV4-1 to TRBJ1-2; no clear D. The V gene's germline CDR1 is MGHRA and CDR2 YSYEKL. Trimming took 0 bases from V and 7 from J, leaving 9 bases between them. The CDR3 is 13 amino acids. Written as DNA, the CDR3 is TGCGCCAGCAGCCAAGATATCGGCGGTGGCTACACCTTC. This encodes CASSQDIGGGYTF.

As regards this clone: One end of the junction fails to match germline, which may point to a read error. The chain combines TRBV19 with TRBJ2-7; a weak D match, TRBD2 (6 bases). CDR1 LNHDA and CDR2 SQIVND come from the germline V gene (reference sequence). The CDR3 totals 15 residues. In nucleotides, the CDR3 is TGTGCCAGTAGTATAACGTTAGGTGGGACTCACGATCAGTACTTC. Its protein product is CASSITLGGTHDQYF.

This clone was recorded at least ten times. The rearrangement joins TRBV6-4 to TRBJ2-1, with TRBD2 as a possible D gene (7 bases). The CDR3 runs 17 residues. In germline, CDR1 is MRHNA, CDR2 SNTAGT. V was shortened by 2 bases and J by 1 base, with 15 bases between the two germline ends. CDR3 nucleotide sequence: TGTGCCAGCAGTGACGGGGGGGGCCTTAATTCCTACAATGAGCAGTTCTTC. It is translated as CASSDGGGLNSYNEQFF.

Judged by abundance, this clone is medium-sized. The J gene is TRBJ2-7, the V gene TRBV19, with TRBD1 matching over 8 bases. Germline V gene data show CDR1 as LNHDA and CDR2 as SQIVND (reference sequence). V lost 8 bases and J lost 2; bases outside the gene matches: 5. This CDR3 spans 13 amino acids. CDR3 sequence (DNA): TGTGCCAGTTCGGACAGGGTACCCTACGAGCAGTACTTC. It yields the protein CASSDRVPYEQYF.

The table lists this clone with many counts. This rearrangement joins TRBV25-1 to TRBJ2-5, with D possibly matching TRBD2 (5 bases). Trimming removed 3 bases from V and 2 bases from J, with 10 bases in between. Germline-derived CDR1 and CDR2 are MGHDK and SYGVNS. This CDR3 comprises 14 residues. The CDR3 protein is CASSDLAAQETQYF. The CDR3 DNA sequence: TGTGCCAGCAGTGATCTAGCCGCTCAAGAGACCCAGTACTTC.

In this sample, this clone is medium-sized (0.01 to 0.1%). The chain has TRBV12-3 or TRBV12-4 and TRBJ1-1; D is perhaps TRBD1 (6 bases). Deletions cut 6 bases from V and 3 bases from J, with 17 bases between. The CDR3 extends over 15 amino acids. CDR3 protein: CASSPPSWGHTEAFF. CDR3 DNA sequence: TGTGCCAGCAGCCCGCCGAGCTGGGGGCACACTGAAGCTTTCTTT.

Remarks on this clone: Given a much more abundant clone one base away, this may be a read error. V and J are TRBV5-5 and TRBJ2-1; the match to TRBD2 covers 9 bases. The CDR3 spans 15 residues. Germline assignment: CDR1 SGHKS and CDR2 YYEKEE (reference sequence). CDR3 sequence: CVSSIIAGDVNEQFF. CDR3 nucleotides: TGTGTCAGCAGCATCATAGCGGGAGATGTTAATGAGCAGTTCTTC.

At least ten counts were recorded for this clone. The CDR3 is CSARTADNYGYTF. As DNA, the CDR3 is TGCAGTGCTCGGACAGCCGATAACTATGGCTACACCTTC. The chain couples TRBV20-1 to TRBJ1-2; tentative D call: TRBD1 (6 bases). The germline CDR1 and CDR2 sequences are DFQATT and SNEGSKA (reference sequence). The CDR3 spans 13 residues. Trimming removed 5 bases from V and 1 base from J, with 11 bases in between.

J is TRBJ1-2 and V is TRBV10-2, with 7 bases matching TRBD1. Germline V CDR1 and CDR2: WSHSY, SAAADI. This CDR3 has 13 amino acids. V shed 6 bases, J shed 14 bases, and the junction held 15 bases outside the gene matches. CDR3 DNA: TGCGCCAGCAGCCCTGGACAGGTGTTAACGGCTACCTTC. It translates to CASSPGQVLTATF.

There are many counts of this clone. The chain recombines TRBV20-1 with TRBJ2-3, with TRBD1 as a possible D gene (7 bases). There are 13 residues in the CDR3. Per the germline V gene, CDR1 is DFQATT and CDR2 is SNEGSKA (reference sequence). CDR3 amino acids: CQAGPRGEDTQYF. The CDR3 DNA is TGCCAAGCAGGTCCCAGGGGGGAAGATACGCAGTATTTT.

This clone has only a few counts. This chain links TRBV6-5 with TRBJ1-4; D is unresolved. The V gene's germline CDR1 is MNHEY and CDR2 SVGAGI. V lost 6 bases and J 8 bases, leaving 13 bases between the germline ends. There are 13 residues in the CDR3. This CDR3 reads CASSQPKWEKLFF. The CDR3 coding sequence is TGTGCCAGCAGCCAGCCTAAGTGGGAAAAACTGTTTTTT.